The present T cell receptor beta chain was sequenced within a study of blood T cells in healthy people across ages. Study conclusions and caveats: In these data, TCR beta diversity tracked strongly with naive T cell percentage. With unsorted PBMCs, a conclusive comparison of naive versus antigen-experienced cells was not possible.

A second about 7 to 12 cycle PCR used barcoded and J-beta primers. Each CDR3 protein gets one entry after TCRdb re-called the 5' RACE reads with MiXCR. The sample has over 700,000 distinct CDR3 sequences; less than 70% are singletons. The individuals who served as donors were healthy Caucasians living in Russia, aged roughly 6 to 90. For this clonotype: Its antigen is unknown.

The receptor was derived from an elderly man in good health. Material for sequencing was blood.

CDR3 sequence (DNA): TGTGCCAGCAGCCAGACAGGGGGACGGATGGAAAAACTGTTTTTT. Translated, it gives CASSQTGGRMEKLFF. The chain links TRBV12-3 or TRBV12-4 to TRBJ1-4; 9 nucleotides agree with TRBD1. The CDR3 has 15 residues. J lost 8 bases, V lost 6 bases, and 10 bases had no gene match.